These T cell receptor beta chains were read from a single sample in a study of shared clonotypes between healthy human individuals. Profiling relied on immunoSEQ multiplex PCR, and the TCRdb table lists in-frame clones only, not all of them. The table lists fewer than 850,000 clones, approximately 96% of them singletons. Material for sequencing was naive CD8+ T cells sorted from blood. Receptor source: a man under 40 in good health. The CDR3 runs from the conserved cysteine through the conserved F or W. A D gene is named only where the DNA matches it firmly. Only some rows state a clone size, as once, few, many or a class for expanded clones.

cdr3_aa cdr3_nt j_call clone_size v_call d_call
CASSMQGSEKLFF TGTGCCAGTAGTATGCAGGGGTCCGAAAAACTGTTTTTT TRBJ1-4 - TRBV19 -
CASSLVGYTYEQYF TGTGCCAGCAGCTTAGTCGGATATACCTACGAGCAGTACTTC TRBJ2-7 - TRBV7-2 -
CASSLESPIQETQYF TGTGCCAGCAGCTTAGAATCGCCTATCCAAGAGACCCAGTACTTC TRBJ2-5 - TRBV7-2 -
CASSLGLAYEQYF TGTGCCAGCAGCTTGGGACTAGCCTACGAGCAGTACTTC TRBJ2-7 - TRBV7-2 TRBD2
CASSLTSYGETQYF TGTGCCAGCAGCTTAACTAGCTATGGGGAGACCCAGTACTTC TRBJ2-5 - TRBV7-9 -
CAISEGEGLAEAEQYF TGTGCCATCAGTGAGGGAGAGGGACTAGCGGAAGCTGAGCAGTACTTC TRBJ2-7 - TRBV10-3 TRBD2
CASSLRTLERGNQPQHF TGCGCCAGCAGCCTACGGACTCTTGAACGGGGCAATCAGCCCCAGCATTTT TRBJ1-5 once TRBV4-1 -
CASSLVVGTSGRSASYNEQFF TGTGCCAGCAGCTTAGTCGTGGGGACTAGCGGGAGGTCCGCATCCTACAATGAGCAGTTCTTC TRBJ2-1 once TRBV13 TRBD2
CASSFHILYRVSGELFF TGTGCCAGCAGCTTCCACATACTCTACAGGGTTTCCGGGGAGCTGTTTTTT TRBJ2-2 - TRBV5-5 -
CAVLGQGAPYNEQFF TGTGCTGTCCTCGGACAGGGGGCTCCCTACAATGAGCAGTTCTTC TRBJ2-1 - TRBV25-1 TRBD1
CASSFKGSGEQFF TGTGCCAGCAGTTTCAAGGGATCGGGTGAGCAGTTCTTC TRBJ2-1 - TRBV27 -
CASSGGGPNTGELFF TGTGCCAGCAGCGGAGGGGGTCCGAACACCGGGGAGCTGTTTTTT TRBJ2-2 - TRBV2 -
CASSPGGAGEQYF TGTGCCAGCAGTCCCGGGGGTGCAGGCGAGCAGTACTTC TRBJ2-7 - TRBV27 -
CSVEDLAGGPGELFF TGCAGCGTTGAAGATTTAGCGGGAGGGCCTGGGGAGCTGTTTTTT TRBJ2-2 - TRBV29-1 TRBD2
CASSSYEQYF TGTGCCAGCAGCTCCTACGAGCAGTACTTC TRBJ2-7 few TRBV11-2 -
CASSLERVGNTEAFF TGTGCCAGCAGCTTAGAACGGGTCGGGAACACTGAAGCTTTCTTT TRBJ1-1 - TRBV7-8 -
CASSLQTDTQYF TGCGCCAGCAGCCTCCAGACAGATACGCAGTATTTT TRBJ2-3 - TRBV5-1 -
CASSPPMSAGGEDTQYF TGTGCCAGCAGCCCACCCATGTCGGCGGGAGGTGAAGATACGCAGTATTTT TRBJ2-3 once TRBV7-9 TRBD2
CATCELAGGGNEQFF TGTGCCACATGTGAACTAGCGGGAGGGGGGAATGAGCAGTTCTTC TRBJ2-1 - TRBV19 TRBD2
CASSYQEGSTDTQYF TGTGCCAGCAGTTACCAGGAGGGGAGCACAGATACGCAGTATTTT TRBJ2-3 - TRBV6-5 -
CASSLASGPTYEQYF TGTGCCAGCAGCTTAGCTAGCGGGCCTACCTACGAGCAGTACTTC TRBJ2-7 - TRBV7-2 TRBD2
CASSVKGYEQYF TGTGCCAGCAGTGTTAAGGGCTACGAGCAGTACTTC TRBJ2-7 - TRBV25-1 -
CASSEGEGTEQYF TGTGCCAGCAGCGAGGGGGAGGGCACCGAGCAGTACTTC TRBJ2-7 - TRBV9 -
CASSLNEGGKALPYSYNEQFF TGTGCCAGCTCACTCAACGAAGGGGGGAAGGCCCTCCCCTACTCCTACAATGAGCAGTTCTTC TRBJ2-1 - TRBV18 -
CASSQRTGDSYEQYF TGCGCCAGCAGCCAAAGGACAGGGGACTCCTACGAGCAGTACTTC TRBJ2-7 few TRBV4-1 TRBD1
CASSWGTSGTDNEQFF TGCGCCAGCAGCTGGGGGACTAGCGGGACGGACAATGAGCAGTTCTTC TRBJ2-1 - TRBV5-1 TRBD2
CASSLGHPDTQYF TGTGCCAGCAGTCTTGGACATCCAGATACGCAGTATTTT TRBJ2-3 - TRBV6-1 -
CAISGSRTTTNYGYTF TGTGCCATCAGTGGCTCCCGGACAACTACTAACTATGGCTACACCTTC TRBJ1-2 - TRBV10-3 -
CASRDTGGGYTF TGTGCCAGCAGGGATACAGGAGGTGGCTACACCTTC TRBJ1-2 - TRBV14 -
CASSLVLPDEQFF TGTGCCAGCAGCTTAGTCCTTCCGGATGAGCAGTTCTTC TRBJ2-1 - TRBV11-2 -
CASSLARSGREGEQFF TGTGCCAGCAGCTTAGCGCGCTCGGGACGGGAGGGTGAGCAGTTCTTC TRBJ2-1 once TRBV7-8 TRBD2
CASSVLAGGTDTQYF TGTGCCAGCAGTGTACTTGCGGGAGGGACAGATACGCAGTATTTT TRBJ2-3 - TRBV6-5 TRBD2
CASSITGVAYEQYF TGTGCCAGTAGTATTACAGGAGTAGCCTACGAGCAGTACTTC TRBJ2-7 - TRBV19 -
CASSLSRGNEQYF TGTGCCAGCAGTTTATCGAGAGGCAACGAGCAGTACTTC TRBJ2-7 - TRBV27 -
CASSYSNGLYEQYF TGTGCCAGCAGTTACTCGAACGGACTCTACGAGCAGTACTTC TRBJ2-7 - TRBV6-5 -
CASSFADTQYF TGTGCCAGCAGTTTTGCGGATACGCAGTATTTT TRBJ2-3 once TRBV27 -
CASSDPIDGLMNTEAFF TGTGCCAGCAGTGACCCAATCGACGGGTTAATGAACACTGAAGCTTTCTTT TRBJ1-1 - TRBV28 -
CASRGGRDEQFF TGCGCCTCCAGAGGGGGCCGCGATGAGCAGTTCTTC TRBJ2-1 - TRBV5-1 TRBD1
CAYTGTGGRDEQFF TGTGCCTATACCGGGACAGGGGGTAGGGATGAGCAGTTCTTC TRBJ2-1 - TRBV5-4 TRBD1
CSVLKAGAREQYF TGCAGCGTTTTAAAAGCGGGAGCACGCGAGCAGTACTTC TRBJ2-7 - TRBV29-1 TRBD2
CASRQTPNRESEAFF TGTGCCAGCAGGCAAACCCCGAACAGGGAATCTGAAGCTTTCTTT TRBJ1-1 - TRBV27 -
CASTGASYNEQFF TGTGCCAGCACAGGGGCATCCTACAATGAGCAGTTCTTC TRBJ2-1 - TRBV28 -
CASSLSGLAGAYEQYF TGTGCCAGCAGCTTGTCGGGACTAGCGGGAGCTTACGAGCAGTACTTC TRBJ2-7 - TRBV7-6 TRBD2
CASSAPGTTGELFF TGTGCCAGCAGCGCCCCAGGAACCACCGGGGAGCTGTTTTTT TRBJ2-2 - TRBV7-6 -
CASSHPRDDGEKLFF TGTGCCAGCAGCCACCCCCGGGACGATGGAGAAAAACTGTTTTTT TRBJ1-4 - TRBV2 -
CSVEGHPGLNRGDYEQYF TGCAGCGTTGAAGGACACCCGGGACTCAACCGGGGGGATTACGAGCAGTACTTC TRBJ2-7 - TRBV29-1 TRBD2
CASRTDSLNTEAFF TGTGCCAGCAGGACGGACAGTTTGAACACTGAAGCTTTCTTT TRBJ1-1 - TRBV5-4 -
CASSEGQGSHTQYF TGTGCCAGCAGTGAAGGGCAGGGAAGTCATACGCAGTATTTT TRBJ2-3 - TRBV2 -
CASSPYRPTGVSAYEQYF TGTGCCAGCTCACCCTATCGCCCAACGGGAGTGTCGGCCTACGAGCAGTACTTC TRBJ2-7 - TRBV18 -
CASSEQQEPGQPQHF TGTGCCAGCAGCGAGCAGCAGGAGCCGGGTCAGCCCCAGCATTTT TRBJ1-5 - TRBV7-9 -
CASSETSVLAKNIQYF TGTGCCAGCAGTGAGACTAGCGTGTTAGCCAAAAACATTCAGTACTTC TRBJ2-4 - TRBV2 TRBD2
CASSLGGANTEAFF TGTGCCAGCAGCTTGGGCGGGGCGAACACTGAAGCTTTCTTT TRBJ1-1 - TRBV5-6 -
CSVDGLAGVSSYEQYF TGCAGCGTTGATGGGTTAGCGGGAGTATCCTCCTACGAGCAGTACTTC TRBJ2-7 - TRBV29-1 TRBD2
CASSPGTSGYEQYF TGTGCCAGCAGCCCCGGGACTAGCGGGTACGAGCAGTACTTC TRBJ2-7 - TRBV7-6 TRBD2
CASSQDSWAGKAFF TGCGCCAGCAGCCAAGATTCTTGGGCAGGGAAAGCTTTCTTT TRBJ1-1 - TRBV4-3 -
CASSPEGAFYEQYF TGTGCCAGCTCACCAGAGGGGGCGTTTTACGAGCAGTACTTC TRBJ2-7 - TRBV18 TRBD1
CASSFGDSTYEQYF TGTGCCAGCAGTTTCGGGGACAGTACCTACGAGCAGTACTTC TRBJ2-7 - TRBV27 TRBD1
CASSLGPGQGMNYEQYF TGCGCCAGCAGCTTGGGTCCGGGACAGGGAATGAACTACGAGCAGTACTTC TRBJ2-7 - TRBV5-1 TRBD1